The source of this TCR beta chain is a study of CD8 T cell repertoires and HIV-1 epitope variants. Study-wide context: Separate wells received one of Twenty-five Gag or Nef variant peptides. Epitopes were three Gag families plus Nef HW9 and YT9. Cultures ran roughly ten days, with IL-2, IL-7 and IL-15 added on days 3 and 7.

Produced via immunoSEQ multiplex PCR; TCRdb's table is partial and in-frame only. This sample has 6,000 or so clones, with 60% to 70% found just once. On this clone itself: Antigen: not known.

This receptor was taken from a male donor with HIV. The sequencing input was cultured CD8+ T cells derived from PBMCs.

In DNA form, the CDR3 reads TGTGCCAGCAGTTTTGAGCTCGCTAACTATGGCTACACCTTC. Amino acid sequence: CASSFELANYGYTF. The chain uses TRBV28 and TRBJ1-2; unclear D gene. Germline V gene lookup returns CDR1 MDHEN and CDR2 SYDVKM. This CDR3 comprises 14 residues. With 3 bases removed from V and 0 bases from J, the gap between germline ends came to 8 bases.